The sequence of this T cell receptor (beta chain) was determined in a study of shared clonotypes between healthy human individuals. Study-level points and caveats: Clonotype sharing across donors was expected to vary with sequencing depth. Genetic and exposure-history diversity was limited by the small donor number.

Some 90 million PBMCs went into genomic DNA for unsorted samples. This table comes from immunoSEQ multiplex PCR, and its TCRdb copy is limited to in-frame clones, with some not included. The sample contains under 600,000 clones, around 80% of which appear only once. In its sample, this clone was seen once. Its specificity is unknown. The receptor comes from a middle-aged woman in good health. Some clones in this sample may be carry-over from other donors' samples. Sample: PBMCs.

CDR3 in DNA: TGTGCCAGCAGTGCCACTAGCGGCTCCTACGAGCAGTACTTC. Its protein product is CASSATSGSYEQYF. The chain links TRBV6-1 to TRBJ2-7; 8 bases align to TRBD2. From germline, CDR1 is MNHNS and CDR2 SASEGT. The V gene end was trimmed by 4 bases and the J gene end by 0 bases; junction bases not matched to a gene: 2. The CDR3 is made up of 14 amino acids.